Each of the 24 T cell receptor beta chains below was sequenced from the same sample in a study of response to subunit inactivated influenza vaccine. TCRdb called the RT-PCR reads again in MiXCR, with one record for every CDR3 protein. The table lists a few hundred thousand distinct CDR3 sequences, roughly 9.8% of them singletons. Sequences were derived from PBMCs from blood, sampled around seven weeks after vaccination. Receptor source: a man aged 45 to 65 who received an inactivated influenza vaccine.

This clonotype occurred a few times. The CDR3 sequence: CASRKEVAGAKNIQYF. CDR3 sequence (DNA): TGTGCCAGCAGGAAGGAGGTGGCCGGAGCCAAAAACATTCAGTACTTC. The V gene is TRBV7-2, the J gene TRBJ2-4; D is possibly TRBD2 (5 bases). The germline V gene encodes CDR1 SGHTA and CDR2 FQGNSA. Trimming pared 6 bases from V and 0 bases from J, leaving 15 bases between. The CDR3 runs to 16 residues.

V gene TRBV7-9 combines with J gene TRBJ2-7; a possible D gene is TRBD1 (6 bases). The CDR3 sequence is 16 residues long. V was shortened by 4 bases and J by 1 base, with 17 bases between the two germline ends. Per the germline V gene, CDR1 is SEHNR and CDR2 is FQNEAQ (reference sequence). The CDR3 sequence: CASSSPKDSSSYEQYF. CDR3 in DNA: TGTGCCAGCAGCTCGCCAAAGGACAGCTCTTCCTACGAGCAGTACTTC.

At least ten counts were recorded for this clonotype. V is TRBV12-3 or TRBV12-4 and J is TRBJ2-1; no definite D call. The CDR3 totals 14 residues. The germline V and J ends were trimmed by 6 bases and 0 bases, with 9 bases remaining between them. As DNA, the CDR3 is TGTGCCAGCAGGGGTATGGGCTCCTACAATGAGCAGTTCTTC. Its translation: CASRGMGSYNEQFF.

This clonotype was recorded a few times. The genes are TRBV6-1 and TRBJ1-3; no clear D. Germline V gives CDR1 MNHNS, CDR2 SASEGT. Deletions cut 6 bases from V and 0 bases from J, with 15 bases between. The CDR3 has 16 residues. CDR3 DNA sequence: TGTGCCAGCAGAGAACAGTCATTTGGCTCTGGAAACACCATATATTTT. This translates into CASREQSFGSGNTIYF.

This clonotype was counted between two and nine times. V and J are TRBV5-1 and TRBJ1-2; D unclear. CDR3 length equals 13 residues. The germline V gene has CDR1 SGHRS and CDR2 YFSETQ. Between the trimmed V and J ends, which lost 2 bases and 6 bases, there was a span of 11 bases. Here the CDR3 reads CASSFSGGNGYTF. CDR3 sequence (DNA): TGCGCCAGCAGCTTCAGCGGAGGGAATGGCTACACCTTC.

This clonotype has just a few counts. J is TRBJ2-6 and V is TRBV29-1; possible D gene TRBD1, 6 bases. Trimming stripped 4 bases from V and 1 base from J, with 11 bases between. The CDR3 is 15 amino acids. From germline, CDR1 is SQVTM and CDR2 ANQGSEA. The CDR3 spells CSVVLDSSGANVLTF. CDR3 DNA: TGCAGCGTTGTCCTGGACAGTTCTGGGGCCAACGTCCTGACTTTC.

In its sample, this clonotype was seen a few times. The rearrangement uses TRBV7-9 and TRBJ2-3; D uncertain. Germline V gene data show CDR1 as SEHNR and CDR2 as FQNEAQ (reference sequence). V shed 5 bases and J shed 2 bases, with 14 bases lying between them. The CDR3 runs 15 residues. CDR3 nucleotides: TGTGCCAGCAGCACCTGGGCCTCCTACACAGATACGCAGTATTTT. Translating it yields CASSTWASYTDTQYF. The complete variable domain, with remaining parts taken from reference TRBV7-9 and TRBJ2-3, reads DTGVSQNPRHKITKRGQNVTFRCDPISEHNRLYWYRQTLGQGPEFLTYFQNEAQLEKSRLLSDRFSAERPKGSFSTLEIQRTEQGDSAMYLCASSTWASYTDTQYFGPGTRLTVL.

This clonotype has ten or more counts. This rearrangement joins TRBV12-3 or TRBV12-4 to TRBJ2-5; TRBD1 matches 7 bases. Trimming took 3 bases from V and 3 from J; bases not matched to a gene: 4. CDR3 size: 14 residues. The CDR3 sequence: CASSLFGTEETQYF. CDR3 DNA: TGTGCCAGCAGTTTGTTTGGGACAGAAGAGACCCAGTACTTC.

This clonotype occurred many times. The chain is built from TRBV6-2 or TRBV6-3 and TRBJ1-4; TRBD1 matches 8 bases. CDR1 is MNHEY and CDR2 is SVGEGT in the germline V gene. CDR3 length: 13 residues. V lost 6 bases, J lost 8 bases, and 5 bases stayed unmatched. In DNA, the CDR3 is TGTGCCAGCAGCAGGGGGCTTTGGGAAAAACTGTTTTTT. Translation gives CASSRGLWEKLFF.

CDR3 residues: CSASSGTLGETQYF. For the CDR3, the DNA is TGCAGTGCTAGCTCCGGGACTTTGGGGGAGACCCAGTACTTC. The rearrangement joins TRBV20-1 to TRBJ2-5, with D perhaps matching TRBD2 (6 bases). CDR1 is DFQATT and CDR2 is SNEGSKA in the germline V gene (reference sequence). The CDR3 is 14 residues long. V was shortened by 3 bases and J by 5 bases, with 16 bases between the two germline ends.

This clonotype was seen only a few times. CDR3 DNA sequence: TGTGCCAGCAGCTTGGGGGGAAGGGGTGCTTCAGGAGGCTACACCTTC. This codes for CASSLGGRGASGGYTF. The chain links TRBV5-6 to TRBJ1-2; possibly TRBD1 for D (5 bases). Per germline, CDR1 SGHDT and CDR2 YYEEEE. V lost 0 bases and J lost 8, with 20 bases in between. This CDR3 has 16 amino acids.

The sample holds a few counts of this clonotype. V usage is TRBV12-3 or TRBV12-4 and J usage is TRBJ2-2, with TRBD1 matching 10 bases. This CDR3 has 17 residues. V was pared by 6 bases and J by 0 bases, with 7 bases of the junction left unmatched. The CDR3, as DNA: TGTGCCAGCAGACGGACAGGGGGTTCTGCGAACACCGGGGAGCTGTTTTTT. It yields the protein CASRRTGGSANTGELFF.

The V and J genes are TRBV11-3 and TRBJ2-1; 11 positions match TRBD2. Germline-derived CDR1 and CDR2 are SGHNT and YENEEA. Trimming at V came to 5 bases and at J to 10 bases, leaving 13 bases not matched to a gene. The CDR3 contains 16 residues. CDR3 nucleotides: TGTGCCAGCAGCCGTCTTGCTAGCGGGGGGATAAACGAGCAGTTCTTC. Encoded protein: CASSRLASGGINEQFF.

The chain recombines TRBV12-3 or TRBV12-4 with TRBJ1-4; perhaps TRBD1 as D (6 bases). The CDR3 runs to 15 residues. The V end was cut by 2 bases, the J end by 7 bases, with 14 bases between. In DNA form, the CDR3 reads TGTGCCAGCAGTTTATCGGCCCTAGGGGGTGAAAAACTGTTTTTT. Its translation: CASSLSALGGEKLFF.

This clonotype was recorded many times. For the CDR3, the DNA is TGTGCCAGCAGCCCTAGGACAGGGGGTTCACCCCTCCACTTT. Its protein is CASSPRTGGSPLHF. V is TRBV7-2 and J is TRBJ1-6; TRBD1 matches 10 bases. This CDR3 comprises 14 residues. Germline CDR1 reads SGHTA; CDR2 reads FQGNSA. V was pared by 5 bases and J by 9 bases, with 4 bases of the junction left unmatched.

In this sample, this clonotype turned up many times. This chain uses TRBV14 with TRBJ1-2; D not certain. In germline, CDR1 is SGHDN, CDR2 FVKESK. The CDR3 is made up of 16 amino acids. Trimming stripped 4 bases from V and 1 base from J, with 16 bases between. The CDR3 DNA follows: TGTGCCAGCAGCCCGAATGACATGTGGATTAACTATGGCTACACCTTC. It encodes CASSPNDMWINYGYTF. Full variable domain (remainder filled in from reference TRBV14 and TRBJ1-2): EAGVTQFPSHSVIEKGQTVTLRCDPISGHDNLYWYRRVMGKEIKFLLHFVKESKQDESGMPNNRFLAERTGGTYSTLKVQPAELEDSGVYFCASSPNDMWINYGYTFGSGTRLTVV.

This clonotype was counted between two and nine times. The chain has TRBV28 and TRBJ1-1; TRBD1 might be the D (5 bases). V was pared by 5 bases and J by 1 base, with 14 bases between. Germline loops: CDR1 MDHEN, CDR2 SYDVKM. This CDR3 comprises 15 residues. For the CDR3, the DNA is TGTGCCAGCAGTCCCCGGGGGGGGAGGAACACTGAAGCTTTCTTT. Its protein is CASSPRGGRNTEAFF.

Regarding this clonotype: A junction end diverges from the germline sequence, so it may reflect a read error. This chain links TRBV4-3 with TRBJ2-5; possibly TRBD1 for D (5 bases). CDR1 LGHNA and CDR2 YSLEER come from the germline V gene. The length of the CDR3 is 15 residues. Here the CDR3 reads CASSQDHRTQKTQYF. For the CDR3, the DNA is TGCGCCAGCAGCCAAGATCACAGGACCCAAAAGACCCAGTACTTC.

The chain combines TRBV6-2 or TRBV6-3 with TRBJ2-7; 11 bases map to TRBD2. J lost 3 bases, V lost 0 bases, and 10 bases had no gene match. This CDR3 has 18 residues. CDR1 and CDR2 from the germline V gene are MNHEY and SVGEGT. The CDR3 nucleotides are TGTGCCAGCAGTTACTCAAAACGACTAGCGGGATGGGACTACGAGCAGTACTTC. This encodes CASSYSKRLAGWDYEQYF.

This sequence joins TRBV25-1 and TRBJ2-3; D may be TRBD1 or TRBD2 (5 bases each). V was pared by 3 bases and J by 0 bases, with 10 bases between. The CDR3 loop spans 15 amino acids. Germline V gives CDR1 MGHDK, CDR2 SYGVNS. The CDR3 nucleotides read TGTGCCAGCAGTGATCCGGGGACGAGCACAGATACGCAGTATTTT. Amino acids: CASSDPGTSTDTQYF. Full variable domain (outside the CDR3, taken from reference TRBV25-1 and TRBJ2-3): EADIYQTPRYLVIGTGKKITLECSQTMGHDKMYWYQQDPGMELHLIHYSYGVNSTEKGDLSSESTVSRIRTEHFPLTLESARPSHTSQYLCASSDPGTSTDTQYFGPGTRLTVL.

This clonotype appeared many times. The chain couples TRBV25-1 to TRBJ2-1; TRBD2 aligns across 10 bases. The CDR3 has 18 residues. The germline V gene has CDR1 MGHDK and CDR2 SYGVNS. Losses at the gene ends were 0 bases for V and 4 bases for J; bases not matched to a gene: 9. The CDR3 sequence: CASSEYPSGSGRYNEQFF. The DNA for the CDR3 is TGTGCCAGCAGTGAATACCCTAGCGGGAGCGGGAGGTACAATGAGCAGTTCTTC.

This clonotype has a count of ten or more. The rearrangement joins TRBV4-1 to TRBJ2-7; perhaps TRBD1 as D (6 bases). Per germline, CDR1 MGHRA and CDR2 YSYEKL. This CDR3 is 16 amino acids long. Trimming removed 2 bases at V and 3 bases at J, with 17 bases between. In nucleotides, the CDR3 is TGCGCCAGCAGCCAAAGTGGGGGCCGCAAGAACTACGAGCAGTACTTC. Its translation is CASSQSGGRKNYEQYF.

This clonotype was observed a few times. The V call is TRBV5-5, the J call TRBJ2-7; D call uncertain. CDR1 and CDR2 from the germline V gene are SGHKS and YYEKEE (reference sequence). CDR3 length: 15 amino acids. V dropped 0 bases and J dropped 1 base, with 11 bases sitting between them. The CDR3 loop is CASSLGRLPSYEQYF. CDR3 nucleotide sequence: TGTGCCAGCAGCTTGGGTCGGCTCCCTTCCTACGAGCAGTACTTC.

This clonotype showed up many times. The rearrangement links TRBV9 to TRBJ2-2; D remains ambiguous. The CDR3 has 13 residues. Trimming left V 1 base short and J 4 bases short, with 5 bases between. Germline CDR1 and CDR2: SGDLS and YYNGEE. The CDR3: CASSVWGTGELFF. DNA of the CDR3: TGTGCCAGCAGCGTATGGGGCACCGGGGAGCTGTTTTTT.